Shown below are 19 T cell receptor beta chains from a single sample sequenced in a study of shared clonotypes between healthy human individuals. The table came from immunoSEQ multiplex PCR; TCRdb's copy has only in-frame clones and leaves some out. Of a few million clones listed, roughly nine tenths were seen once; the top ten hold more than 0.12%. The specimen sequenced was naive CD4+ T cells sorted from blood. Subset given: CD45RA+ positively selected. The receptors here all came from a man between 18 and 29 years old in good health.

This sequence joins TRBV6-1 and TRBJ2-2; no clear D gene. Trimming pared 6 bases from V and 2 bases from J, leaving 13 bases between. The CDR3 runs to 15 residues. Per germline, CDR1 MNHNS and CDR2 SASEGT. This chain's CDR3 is CASSPAVLNTGELFF. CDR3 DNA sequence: TGTGCCAGCAGCCCCGCAGTCCTTAACACCGGGGAGCTGTTTTTT.

Here the CDR3 DNA reads TGTGCCAGCTCACCGGGGGGGGAGAGGACTGAAGCTTTCTTT. Protein: CASSPGGERTEAFF. The chain recombines TRBV18 with TRBJ1-1; D possibly corresponds to TRBD1 (5 bases). The CDR3 extends over 14 amino acids. V lost 3 bases to trimming and J lost 5 bases, with 13 bases between them. Germline V gives CDR1 KGHSH, CDR2 LQKENI.

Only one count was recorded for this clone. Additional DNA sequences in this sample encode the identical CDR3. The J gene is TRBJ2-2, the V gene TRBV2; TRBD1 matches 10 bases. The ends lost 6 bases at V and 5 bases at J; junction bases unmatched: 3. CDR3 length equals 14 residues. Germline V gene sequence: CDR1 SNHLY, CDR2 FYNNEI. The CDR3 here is CASSRTGGTGELFF. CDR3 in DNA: TGTGCCAGCAGCCGGACAGGGGGAACCGGGGAGCTGTTTTTT.

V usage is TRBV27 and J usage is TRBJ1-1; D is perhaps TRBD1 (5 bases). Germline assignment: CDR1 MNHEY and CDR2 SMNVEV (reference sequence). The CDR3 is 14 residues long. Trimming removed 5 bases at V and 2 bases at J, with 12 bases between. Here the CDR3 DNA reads TGTGCCAGCAGTATAACGCAGGGAAACACTGAAGCTTTCTTT. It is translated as CASSITQGNTEAFF.

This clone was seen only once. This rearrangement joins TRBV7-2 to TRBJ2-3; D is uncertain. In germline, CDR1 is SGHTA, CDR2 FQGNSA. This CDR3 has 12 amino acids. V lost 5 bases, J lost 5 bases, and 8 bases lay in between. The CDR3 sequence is CASSPIRDTQYF. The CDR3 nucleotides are TGTGCCAGCAGCCCAATAAGAGATACGCAGTATTTT.

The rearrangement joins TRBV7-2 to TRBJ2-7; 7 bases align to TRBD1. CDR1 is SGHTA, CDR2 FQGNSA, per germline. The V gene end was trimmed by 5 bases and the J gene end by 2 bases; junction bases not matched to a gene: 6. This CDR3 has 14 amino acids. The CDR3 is CASSHRTGTYEQYF. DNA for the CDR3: TGTGCCAGCAGCCACCGGACAGGAACCTACGAGCAGTACTTC.

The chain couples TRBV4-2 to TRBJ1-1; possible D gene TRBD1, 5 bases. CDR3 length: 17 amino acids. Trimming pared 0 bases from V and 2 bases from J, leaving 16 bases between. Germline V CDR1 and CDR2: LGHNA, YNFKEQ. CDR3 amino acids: CASSQDYFSQGNTEAFF. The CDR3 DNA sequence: TGTGCCAGCAGCCAAGATTATTTCAGCCAGGGAAACACTGAAGCTTTCTTT.

In DNA form, the CDR3 reads TGCGCCAGCAGCCAGGCAAACAGGGCCGGGGGCACTGAAGCTTTCTTT. Amino acid sequence: CASSQANRAGGTEAFF. The chain uses TRBV4-1 and TRBJ1-1; a possible D gene is TRBD1 (6 bases). Germline-derived CDR1 and CDR2 are MGHRA and YSYEKL. V dropped 3 bases and J dropped 4 bases, with 18 bases sitting between them. CDR3 length: 16 amino acids.

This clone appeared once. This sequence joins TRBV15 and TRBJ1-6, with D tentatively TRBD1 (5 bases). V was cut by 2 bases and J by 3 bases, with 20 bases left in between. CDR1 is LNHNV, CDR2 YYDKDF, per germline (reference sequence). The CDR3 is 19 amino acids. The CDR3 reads CATSRSRGRGRVYNSPLHF. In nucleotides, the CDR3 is TGTGCCACCAGCAGATCGAGAGGGCGGGGACGGGTCTATAATTCACCCCTCCACTTT.

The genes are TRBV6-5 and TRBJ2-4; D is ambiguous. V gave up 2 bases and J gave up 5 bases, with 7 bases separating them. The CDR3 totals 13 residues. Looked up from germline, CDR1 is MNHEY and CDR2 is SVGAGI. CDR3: CASSYRQQNIQYF. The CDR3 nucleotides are TGTGCCAGCAGTTACAGGCAGCAAAACATTCAGTACTTC.

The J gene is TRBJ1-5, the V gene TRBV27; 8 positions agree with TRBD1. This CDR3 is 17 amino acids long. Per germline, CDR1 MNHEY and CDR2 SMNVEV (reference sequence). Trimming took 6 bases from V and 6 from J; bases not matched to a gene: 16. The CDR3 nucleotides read TGTGCCAGCAGCCTGGGACAGGCCCTTGGGTTACCTCAGCCCCAGCATTTT. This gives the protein CASSLGQALGLPQPQHF.

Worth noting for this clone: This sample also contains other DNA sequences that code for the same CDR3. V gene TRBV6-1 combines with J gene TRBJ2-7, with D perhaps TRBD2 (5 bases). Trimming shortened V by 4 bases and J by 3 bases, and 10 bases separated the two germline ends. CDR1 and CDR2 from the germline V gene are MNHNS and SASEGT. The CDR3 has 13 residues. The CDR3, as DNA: TGTGCCAGCAGTGTAGAGGGAAACTACGAGCAGTACTTC. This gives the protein CASSVEGNYEQYF.

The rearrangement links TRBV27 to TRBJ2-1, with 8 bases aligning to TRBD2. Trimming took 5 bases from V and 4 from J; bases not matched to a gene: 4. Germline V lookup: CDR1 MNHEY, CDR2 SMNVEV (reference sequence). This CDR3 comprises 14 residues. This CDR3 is CASSLAGLYNEQFF. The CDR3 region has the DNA TGTGCCAGCAGTCTAGCGGGTTTGTACAATGAGCAGTTCTTC.

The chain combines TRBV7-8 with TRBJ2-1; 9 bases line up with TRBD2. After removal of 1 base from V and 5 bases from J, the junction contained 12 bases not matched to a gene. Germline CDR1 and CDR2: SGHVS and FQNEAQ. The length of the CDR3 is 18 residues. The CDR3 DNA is TGTGCCAGCAGCTTAGTGGCGGGAGGGCCAAGGGGGAACAATGAGCAGTTCTTC. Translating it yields CASSLVAGGPRGNNEQFF.

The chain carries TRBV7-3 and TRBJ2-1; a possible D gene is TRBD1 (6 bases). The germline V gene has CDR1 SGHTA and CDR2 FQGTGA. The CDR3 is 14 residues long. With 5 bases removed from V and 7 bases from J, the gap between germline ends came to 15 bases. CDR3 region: CASSPGAGVNEQFF. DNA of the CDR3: TGTGCCAGCAGCCCGGGCGCAGGGGTAAATGAGCAGTTCTTC. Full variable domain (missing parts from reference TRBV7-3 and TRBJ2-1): GAGVSQTPSNKVTEKGKYVELRCDPISGHTALYWYRQSLGQGPEFLIYFQGTGAADDSGLPNDRFFAVRPEGSVSTLKIQRTERGDSAVYLCASSPGAGVNEQFFGPGTRLTVL.

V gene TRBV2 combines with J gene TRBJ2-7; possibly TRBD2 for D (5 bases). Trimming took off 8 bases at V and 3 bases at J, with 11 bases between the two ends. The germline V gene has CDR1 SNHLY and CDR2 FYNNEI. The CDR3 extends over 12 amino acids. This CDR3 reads CASARAGYEQYF. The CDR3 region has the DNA TGTGCCAGCGCGAGGGCGGGCTACGAGCAGTACTTC.

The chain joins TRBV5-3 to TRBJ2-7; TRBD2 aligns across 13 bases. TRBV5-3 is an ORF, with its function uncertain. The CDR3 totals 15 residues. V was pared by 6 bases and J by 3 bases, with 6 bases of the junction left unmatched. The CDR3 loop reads CARTMTSGGNYEQYF. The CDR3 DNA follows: TGTGCCAGAACCATGACTAGCGGGGGGAACTACGAGCAGTACTTC.

The chain's CDR3 is CASSLVGSPLHF. The CDR3 nucleotides are TGCGCCAGCAGCTTGGTGGGGTCACCCCTCCACTTT. The J gene is TRBJ1-6, the V gene TRBV5-1; no clear D gene. This CDR3 comprises 12 residues. Per germline, CDR1 SGHRS and CDR2 YFSETQ. With 0 bases removed from V and 10 bases from J, the gap between germline ends came to 5 bases. The full variable domain, rest sourced from reference TRBV5-1 and TRBJ1-6, is KAGVTQTPRYLIKTRGQQVTLSCSPISGHRSVSWYQQTPGQGLQFLFEYFSETQRNKGNFPGRFSGRQFSNSRSEMNVSTLELGDSALYLCASSLVGSPLHFGNGTRLTVT.

The CDR3 DNA follows: TGTGCCAGCTCACCGCGCAGTGATGGGGTCTCTGGAAACACCATATATTTT. This codes for CASSPRSDGVSGNTIYF. The chain couples TRBV18 to TRBJ1-3, with D unresolved. The CDR3 sequence is 17 residues long. V lost 3 bases and J lost 0, with 15 bases in between. Germline V gives CDR1 KGHSH, CDR2 LQKENI.